This T cell receptor beta chain was sequenced for a study of blood T cell repertoires in COVID-19. In the study overall: PBMCs, B-cell-depleted T cells, or T cells provided the cDNA or gDNA that made up the material.

Under the authors' procedure: Cell counts per sample came from amplifying reference gene primers. The repertoire was sequenced with immunoSEQ multiplex PCR; TCRdb's copy has only in-frame clones and lacks some. That table furnishes V, J and clone size, whereas the DNA furnished D and trimming. The table records about 120,000 clones, 80% to 90% of them present only once. Material: peripheral blood. This TCR was recovered from a man between 65 and 85 years old who had recovered from COVID-19.

The CDR3: CASSQPGTRREQYF. The DNA of the CDR3 is TGTGCCAGCAGCCAGCCCGGGACTAGGCGCGAGCAGTACTTC. This rearrangement joins TRBV7-2 to TRBJ2-7, with 8 bases matching TRBD2. V dropped 5 bases and J dropped 6; count of bases not matched to a gene: 9. The germline V gene has CDR1 SGHTA and CDR2 FQGNSA. The CDR3 is 14 amino acids. Combining the CDR3 with reference TRBV7-2 and TRBJ2-7 gives the whole variable domain GAGVSQSPSNKVTEKGKDVELRCDPISGHTALYWYRQSLGQGLEFLIYFQGNSAPDKSGLPSDRFSAERTGGSVSTLTIQRTQQEDSAVYLCASSQPGTRREQYFGPGTRLTVT.